The 29 T cell receptor beta chains below all came from one sample that was sequenced in a study of cytomegalovirus exposure and HLA in healthy donors. It was with 60 Vbeta and 13 Jbeta primers that the PCR ran. Profiling relied on immunoSEQ multiplex PCR, and the TCRdb table lists in-frame clones only, not all of them. This sample's table reports 200,000 to 250,000 clones. Sequenced sample: PBMCs. Receptor source: a young woman in good health and CMV-seropositive.

The chain is built from TRBV11-2 and TRBJ2-7, with 9 bases matching TRBD1. The CDR3 runs to 16 residues. Germline V gene data show CDR1 as SGHAT and CDR2 as FQNNGV. The junction had 7 bases not matched to a gene; V was cut back by 1 base and J by 3 bases. Here the CDR3 reads CASSLASGTGHYEQYF. The CDR3 DNA reads TGTGCCAGCAGCTTAGCGTCCGGGACAGGGCACTACGAGCAGTACTTC.

The rearrangement uses TRBV6-6 and TRBJ2-1; D unresolved. The CDR3 extends over 14 amino acids. Trimming removed 6 bases from V and 3 bases from J, with 12 bases in between. Per germline, CDR1 MNHNY and CDR2 SVGAGI (reference sequence). The CDR3: CASRRGEVYNEQFF. DNA of the CDR3: TGTGCCAGCAGACGCGGCGAGGTCTACAATGAGCAGTTCTTC.

The chain uses TRBV9 and TRBJ1-2, with D tentatively TRBD1 (5 bases). From germline, CDR1 is SGDLS and CDR2 YYNGEE. Trimming left V 0 bases short and J 4 bases short, with 10 bases between. The CDR3 runs 14 residues. CDR3 nucleotide sequence: TGTGCCAGCAGCGTAGCCGGACAAGCCTATGGCTACACCTTC. Translated, it gives CASSVAGQAYGYTF.

The chain joins TRBV19 to TRBJ2-7; TRBD2 aligns across 9 bases. Germline V gene data show CDR1 as LNHDA and CDR2 as SQIVND (reference sequence). The CDR3 is 14 residues long. With 6 bases clipped from V and 2 bases from J, the junction kept 5 bases outside the gene matches. The CDR3 DNA follows: TGTGCCAGTAGGAGAGCGGGAGGTGCCTACGAGCAGTACTTC. It translates to CASRRAGGAYEQYF.

J is TRBJ1-1 and V is TRBV2; D not certain. The V end lost 5 bases, the J end lost 5 bases, and 9 bases lay between the germline ends. Looked up from germline, CDR1 is SNHLY and CDR2 is FYNNEI. CDR3 size: 12 residues. CDR3 residues: CASSREETEAFF. CDR3 nucleotide sequence: TGTGCCAGCAGTCGAGAGGAGACTGAAGCTTTCTTT.

This chain joins TRBV7-8 and TRBJ1-2; possibly TRBD1 for D (6 bases). V was shortened by 5 bases and J by 8 bases, with 15 bases between the two germline ends. The CDR3 runs to 13 residues. Germline CDR1 SGHVS, CDR2 FQNEAQ. The CDR3 sequence: CASSPGGGGGYTF. DNA of the CDR3: TGTGCCAGCAGCCCCGGCGGGGGCGGGGGCTACACCTTC.

This rearrangement joins TRBV6-6 to TRBJ2-7, with 9 bases matching TRBD1. Germline-derived CDR1 and CDR2 are MNHNY and SVGAGI (reference sequence). This CDR3 has 15 residues. V was clipped by 2 bases and J by 2 bases; unmatched bases: 4. CDR3 nucleotides: TGTGCCAGCAGTTACCCGACAGGGGGAACCTACGAGCAGTACTTC. Translated, it gives CASSYPTGGTYEQYF.

The chain carries TRBV5-4 and TRBJ2-5; 7 bases agree with TRBD2. Per germline, CDR1 SGHNT and CDR2 YYREEE (reference sequence). This CDR3 is built from 16 residues. J was trimmed by 11 bases and V by 1 base; bases with no gene match: 17. In DNA form, the CDR3 reads TGTGCCAGCAGCTTGCCCCTATCCGGCGGGAGTTCCCCTCAGTACTTC. This codes for CASSLPLSGGSSPQYF.

Here the CDR3 reads CASSLFPVQGPDEKLFF. In DNA form, the CDR3 reads TGTGCCAGCAGTTTATTCCCGGTACAGGGACCAGATGAAAAACTGTTTTTT. This rearrangement joins TRBV27 to TRBJ1-4; tentative D call: TRBD1 (6 bases). The CDR3 extends over 17 amino acids. V lost 1 base to trimming and J lost 6 bases, with 18 bases between them. Germline V gene sequence: CDR1 MNHEY, CDR2 SMNVEV (reference sequence).

The chain has TRBV9 and TRBJ1-5; D not certain. The V end lost 3 bases, the J end lost 5 bases, and 9 bases lay between the germline ends. The CDR3 loop spans 13 amino acids. Germline CDR1 and CDR2: SGDLS and YYNGEE. DNA of the CDR3: TGTGCCAGCAGCGCCGACTTAGATCAGCCCCAGCATTTT. Its translation is CASSADLDQPQHF.

This rearrangement joins TRBV27 to TRBJ2-1, with 8 bases lining up with TRBD2. From germline, CDR1 is MNHEY and CDR2 SMNVEV (reference sequence). The V segment lost 2 bases and the J segment 7 bases; nucleotides outside the gene matches: 7. The CDR3 covers 15 residues. The CDR3: CASSLGSGRGNEQFF. In nucleotides, the CDR3 is TGTGCCAGCAGTTTAGGTTCCGGGAGGGGGAATGAGCAGTTCTTC.

The chain recombines TRBV4-1 with TRBJ2-7; D might be TRBD1 (5 bases). Germline-derived CDR1 and CDR2 are MGHRA and YSYEKL. This CDR3 spans 18 amino acids. The V and J ends lost 3 bases and 0 bases respectively, with 21 bases between them. CDR3 bases: TGCGCCAGCAGCCACCCAGTGGGGCAGCAGTTGTACTCCTACGAGCAGTACTTC. Residues: CASSHPVGQQLYSYEQYF.

V is TRBV2 and J is TRBJ1-5; D is perhaps TRBD1 (6 bases). V lost 2 bases and J lost 0, with 8 bases in between. CDR1 is SNHLY, CDR2 FYNNEI, per germline. This CDR3 contains 15 residues. This chain's CDR3 is CASSEQGNSNQPQHF. The CDR3 coding sequence is TGTGCCAGCAGTGAACAGGGGAATAGCAATCAGCCCCAGCATTTT.

The genes are TRBV5-4 and TRBJ2-3; D is possibly TRBD1 (6 bases). V was trimmed by 5 bases and J by 0 bases, leaving 16 bases between them. Germline V CDR1 and CDR2: SGHNT, YYREEE (reference sequence). This CDR3 has 16 amino acids. CDR3 protein: CASRSITGPSTDTQYF. In nucleotides, the CDR3 is TGTGCCAGCAGGTCGATTACAGGGCCTAGCACAGATACGCAGTATTTT. The full variable domain, its missing parts supplied by reference TRBV5-4 and TRBJ2-3, is ETGVTQSPTHLIKTRGQQVTLRCSSQSGHNTVSWYQQALGQGPQFIFQYYREEENGRGNFPPRFSGLQFPNYSSELNVNALELDDSALYLCASRSITGPSTDTQYFGPGTRLTVL.

This chain connects TRBV6-1 to TRBJ2-1; the D is unclear. Germline lookup yields CDR1 MNHNS and CDR2 SASEGT. The V end lost 3 bases, the J end lost 4 bases, and 10 bases lay between the germline ends. This CDR3 has 14 amino acids. CDR3 in amino acids: CASSDPRVYNEQFF. As DNA, the CDR3 is TGTGCCAGCAGTGACCCCCGGGTGTACAATGAGCAGTTCTTC.

The chain combines TRBV7-2 with TRBJ2-3; D gene unclear. Germline V CDR1 and CDR2: SGHTA, FQGNSA. The CDR3 consists of 14 residues. Trimming removed 3 bases at V and 4 bases at J, with 11 bases between. CDR3 amino acids: CASSFTPSSDTQYF. CDR3 in DNA: TGTGCCAGCAGCTTTACACCCTCATCAGATACGCAGTATTTT. Full variable domain (missing parts from reference TRBV7-2 and TRBJ2-3): GAGVSQSPSNKVTEKGKDVELRCDPISGHTALYWYRQSLGQGLEFLIYFQGNSAPDKSGLPSDRFSAERTGGSVSTLTIQRTQQEDSAVYLCASSFTPSSDTQYFGPGTRLTVL.

V is TRBV2 and J is TRBJ1-1; 11 positions agree with TRBD1. In germline, CDR1 is SNHLY, CDR2 FYNNEI. The CDR3 has 13 residues. The V segment lost 4 bases and the J segment 11 bases; nucleotides outside the gene matches: 6. DNA for the CDR3: TGTGCCAGCAGTGGGGGACAGGGGGTGTACGCTTTCTTT. Translation: CASSGGQGVYAFF.

This chain uses TRBV4-1 with TRBJ2-7; the match to TRBD1 covers 7 bases. Trimming cost V 4 bases and J 3 bases; bases outside gene matches: 6. Germline V CDR1 and CDR2: MGHRA, YSYEKL. The CDR3 runs 14 residues. The CDR3 loop is CASSREDRVYEQYF. The CDR3 DNA follows: TGCGCCAGCAGCCGAGAAGACAGGGTCTACGAGCAGTACTTC.

A note on this clone: The sample holds other DNA sequences that translate to the same CDR3. The chain links TRBV19 to TRBJ1-1; 7 bases are shared with TRBD1. The CDR3 runs 12 residues. From germline, CDR1 is LNHDA and CDR2 SQIVND (reference sequence). The ends lost 6 bases at V and 7 bases at J; junction bases unmatched: 5. This chain's CDR3 is CASSIRTGEAFF. The DNA of the CDR3 is TGTGCCAGTAGCATTCGGACAGGTGAAGCTTTCTTT.

The chain couples TRBV5-1 to TRBJ2-7, with 8 nucleotides matching TRBD2. V was clipped by 4 bases and J by 3 bases; unmatched bases: 9. This CDR3 spans 15 amino acids. Per germline, CDR1 SGHRS and CDR2 YFSETQ. CDR3 sequence: CASSPSGTSGYEQYF. The CDR3 DNA is TGCGCCAGCAGCCCGTCAGGTACTAGCGGCTACGAGCAGTACTTC. The full variable domain, with the rest looked up from reference TRBV5-1 and TRBJ2-7, is KAGVTQTPRYLIKTRGQQVTLSCSPISGHRSVSWYQQTPGQGLQFLFEYFSETQRNKGNFPGRFSGRQFSNSRSEMNVSTLELGDSALYLCASSPSGTSGYEQYFGPGTRLTVT.

This rearrangement joins TRBV15 to TRBJ1-6, with TRBD1 as a possible D gene (6 bases). This CDR3 region has 16 residues. Per germline, CDR1 LNHNV and CDR2 YYDKDF (reference sequence). Deletions cut 3 bases from V and 0 bases from J, with 9 bases between. Written as DNA, the CDR3 is TGTGCCACCAGCAGCCCCAGGGGCTCCTATAATTCACCCCTCCACTTT. Its translation: CATSSPRGSYNSPLHF.

This chain uses TRBV9 with TRBJ2-1; possibly TRBD2 for D (5 bases). The germline V gene has CDR1 SGDLS and CDR2 YYNGEE. The CDR3 is made up of 15 amino acids. The V and J ends lost 6 bases and 8 bases respectively, with 21 bases between them. The CDR3, as DNA: TGTGCCAGCACCCTTGGGGAGTCAACTTCAGATGAGCAGTTCTTC. Residues: CASTLGESTSDEQFF.

The rearrangement uses TRBV6-1 and TRBJ1-6, with TRBD1 identical over 9 bases. The CDR3 runs to 16 residues. Germline loops: CDR1 MNHNS, CDR2 SASEGT. The J segment lost 10 bases and the V segment lost 4 bases, leaving 11 bases of the junction unmatched. CDR3 nucleotide sequence: TGTGCCAGCAGTGGCCTGAGGACAGGGGTTCGCTCACCCCTCCACTTT. Protein sequence: CASSGLRTGVRSPLHF.

The rearrangement links TRBV2 to TRBJ1-1; the D is unclear. The CDR3 has 16 amino acids. The germline V and J ends were trimmed by 8 bases and 0 bases, with 19 bases remaining between them. Germline CDR1 SNHLY, CDR2 FYNNEI. CDR3 residues: CASGKDHSVVNTEAFF. In DNA, the CDR3 is TGTGCCAGCGGTAAAGATCACAGTGTTGTGAACACTGAAGCTTTCTTT.

The CDR3 nucleotides read TGTGCCAGCAGCCTTACAGGGGTGGATGGCTACACCTTC. Residues: CASSLTGVDGYTF. This sequence joins TRBV5-6 and TRBJ1-2; 7 bases line up with TRBD1. From germline, CDR1 is SGHDT and CDR2 YYEEEE. The CDR3 runs to 13 residues. Trimming took 4 bases from V and 6 from J; bases not matched to a gene: 6. Filled out from reference TRBV5-6 and TRBJ1-2, the complete variable domain reads DAGVTQSPTHLIKTRGQQVTLRCSPKSGHDTVSWYQQALGQGPQFIFQYYEEEERQRGNFPDRFSGHQFPNYSSELNVNALLLGDSALYLCASSLTGVDGYTFGSGTRLTVV.

This rearrangement joins TRBV27 to TRBJ1-2, with 9 bases fitting TRBD1. The germline gives CDR1 MNHEY, CDR2 SMNVEV (reference sequence). V shed 6 bases and J 0 bases; nucleotides not matched to a gene: 2. The CDR3 is 14 residues long. The CDR3 coding sequence is TGTGCCAGCAGAGGGACAGGGACTAACTATGGCTACACCTTC. Its translation: CASRGTGTNYGYTF.

V usage is TRBV27 and J usage is TRBJ1-1, with D perhaps TRBD1 (5 bases). Germline V CDR1 and CDR2: MNHEY, SMNVEV (reference sequence). The CDR3 is made up of 15 amino acids. V was shortened by 5 bases and J by 1 base, with 14 bases between the two germline ends. CDR3 region: CASSEGGTANTEAFF. CDR3 bases: TGTGCCAGCAGTGAAGGAGGGACGGCGAACACTGAAGCTTTCTTT.

This chain connects TRBV29-1 to TRBJ1-1; TRBD1 might be the D (5 bases). V lost 3 bases and J 0 bases, leaving 14 bases between the germline ends. Germline assignment: CDR1 SQVTM and CDR2 ANQGSEA. CDR3 length equals 15 residues. The CDR3 is CSVDSQGALNTEAFF. The CDR3, as DNA: TGCAGCGTTGATTCCCAGGGCGCACTGAACACTGAAGCTTTCTTT.

The rearrangement links TRBV5-4 to TRBJ2-1; 11 bases fit TRBD2. CDR3 length: 16 amino acids. V was pared by 3 bases and J by 6 bases, with 8 bases of the junction left unmatched. Germline V gene lookup returns CDR1 SGHNT and CDR2 YYREEE (reference sequence). The CDR3 sequence is CASSSPGLAETNEQFF. CDR3 nucleotide sequence: TGTGCCAGCAGCTCCCCGGGACTAGCGGAGACCAATGAGCAGTTCTTC.